The clone carrying this TCR beta chain was seen a single time. This entry is derived from a study of blood T cells in healthy people across ages. The second PCR ran about 6 to 11 cycles with a sample-barcoded 5' primer and J-beta primers. TCRdb ran MiXCR on the 5' RACE reads and lists one entry per CDR3 protein. The data hold 980,000 or so distinct CDR3 sequences, with 45% to 50% observed a single time. Germline CDR1 is LGHNA and CDR2 is YNFKEQ. Losses at the gene ends were 0 bases for V and 7 bases for J; bases not matched to a gene: 4. This CDR3 has 17 amino acids. The source of this sequence is a man younger than 40 in good health. The sequenced sample was blood. The chain joins TRBV4-2 to TRBJ2-1; 15 bases align to TRBD2. The CDR3 DNA sequence: TGTGCCAGCAGCCAAGATTCGGGACTAGCGGGGGGTAATGAGCAGTTCTTC. The encoded protein is CASSQDSGLAGGNEQFF.